This TCR beta chain was identified during a study of regulatory T cells in long-lasting Graves disease. The time point denotes: newly diagnosed GD, antithyroid drugs for less than 3 months. Researchers made the TCR library from RNA that was extracted from PBMCs. Trimming took 8 bases from V and 8 from J, leaving 13 bases between them. CDR3 length: 12 residues. Arm-PCR of CDR3 regions with iRepertoire HTBI primers generated TCR beta libraries. MiXCR, applied by TCRdb to the multiplex PCR reads, yields one record per CDR3 protein. The sample includes about 360,000 distinct CDR3 sequences, roughly 17% of them seen just once. This clonotype has ten or more counts. Separately, the same data were catalogued under a study of T cells in Graves' hyperthyroidism and ophthalmopathy.

This receptor was identified in a woman between 18 and 29 years old with Graves disease. This chain links TRBV12-3 or TRBV12-4 with TRBJ2-1, with D maybe TRBD2 (6 bases). The sequences come from peripheral blood mononuclear cells (PBMCs), collected at new diagnosis, from a patient treated with antithyroid drugs. In DNA, the CDR3 is TGTGCCAGCCTCCCGTGGGGGGATGAGCAGTTCTTC. Translated: CASLPWGDEQFF.